This is a list of T cell receptor beta chains from one sample in a study of blood T cell repertoires in COVID-19. The table came from immunoSEQ multiplex PCR; TCRdb's copy has only in-frame clones and leaves some out. There are about 250,000 clones in the sample; about 87% occur only once, and under 3.5% lies in the top ten. Source material: PBMCs or T cells enriched from blood (not recorded which). All receptors come from a woman between 50 and 59 years old who had recovered from COVID-19. The CDR3 runs from the conserved cysteine through the conserved F or W. A D gene is named only where the DNA matches it firmly. Some rows have no size entry. The others give once, few or many, or a class for an expanded clone.

v_gene	j_gene	d_gene	abundance	len	CDR3nt	CDR3aa
TRBV11-2	TRBJ1-6	-	-	15	TGTGCCAGCAGCCAAACTGGGGGGGATAATTCACCCCTCCACTTT	CASSQTGGDNSPLHF
TRBV6-1	TRBJ2-7	TRBD1	-	15	TGTGCCAGCAGTGAAGCGCTGGGACAGGCCTACGAGCAGTACTTC	CASSEALGQAYEQYF
TRBV4-1	TRBJ1-2	-	-	14	TGCGCCAGCAGCCAACCTGACAGAAACTATGGCTACACCTTC	CASSQPDRNYGYTF
TRBV6-5	TRBJ2-6	-	-	15	TGTGCCAGCAGACGTGACAGCTCTGGGGCCAACGTCCTGACTTTC	CASRRDSSGANVLTF
TRBV18	TRBJ2-1	-	-	18	TGTGCCAGCTCACCATACACCTCCCGGGACTCCGCCTACAATGAGCAGTTCTTC	CASSPYTSRDSAYNEQFF
TRBV28	TRBJ2-7	TRBD2	-	14	TGTGCCAGCCAGCTGAGGGGAGGGTCCTACGAGCAGTACTTC	CASQLRGGSYEQYF
TRBV7-2	TRBJ1-6	TRBD1	few	18	TGTGCCAGCAGCTCAGGGGGCGTAGCCCACTCCTATAATTCACCCCTCCACTTT	CASSSGGVAHSYNSPLHF
TRBV6-4	TRBJ2-3	TRBD2	-	16	TGTGCCAGCAGTGACTCGGGGAGCGGGAGCGCAGATACGCAGTATTTT	CASSDSGSGSADTQYF
TRBV7-8	TRBJ2-1	TRBD2	once	16	TGTGCCAGCAGCCTCTTAGCGGGAGTACCCGGGGAGGAGCAGTTCTTC	CASSLLAGVPGEEQFF
TRBV6-2/TRBV6-3	TRBJ1-1	-	-	14	TGTGCCAGCAGTTACTCGGGAGGGAACACTGAAGCTTTCTTT	CASSYSGGNTEAFF
TRBV28	TRBJ2-5	-	-	13	TGTGCCAGCGGCGGGACAGCTCAAGAGACCCAGTACTTC	CASGGTAQETQYF
TRBV4-2	TRBJ2-7	-	-	16	TGTGCCAGCAGCCAAGCCGGCGGGACCCTCTCCTACGAGCAGTACTTC	CASSQAGGTLSYEQYF
TRBV19	TRBJ1-5	-	-	12	TGTGCCAGTAGCGTTATCAATCAGCCCCAGCATTTT	CASSVINQPQHF
TRBV2	TRBJ1-6	TRBD1	-	14	TGTGCCAGCAGACAGGGGGCCCGTAATTCACCCCTCCACTTT	CASRQGARNSPLHF
TRBV28	TRBJ1-2	TRBD1	-	14	TGTGCCAGCAGTTTCCCTGGGACAGGGAGTGGCTACACCTTC	CASSFPGTGSGYTF
TRBV18	TRBJ1-3	-	-	15	TGTGCCAGCTCACAGACAGAGTCGGCTGGAAACACCATATATTTT	CASSQTESAGNTIYF
TRBV4-1	TRBJ2-7	TRBD2	-	15	TGCGCCAGCAGCCAAGTTGAGCGGGGACCCTACGAGCAGTACTTC	CASSQVERGPYEQYF
TRBV7-9	TRBJ2-3	TRBD2	-	15	TGTGCCAGCAGCCCCGGGACTATAAGCACAGATACGCAGTATTTT	CASSPGTISTDTQYF
TRBV6-5	TRBJ1-2	-	-	14	TGTGCCAGCAATTCATGGAAACAGGGCTATGGCTACACCTTC	CASNSWKQGYGYTF
TRBV27	TRBJ1-1	-	-	14	TGTGCCAGCAGTGGGACTCTCCGGAACACTGAAGCTTTCTTT	CASSGTLRNTEAFF
TRBV6-5	TRBJ2-7	-	-	13	TGTGCCAGCAGGGTTACTAGTAGCTACGAGCAGTACTTC	CASRVTSSYEQYF
TRBV6-5	TRBJ2-7	TRBD1	-	15	TGTGCCAGCAGCCTACGGGACAGGGGTATCTACGAGCAGTACTTC	CASSLRDRGIYEQYF
TRBV9	TRBJ2-1	TRBD1	-	15	TGTGCCAGCAGCGTAGGGGACAGTACCTACAATGAGCAGTTCTTC	CASSVGDSTYNEQFF
TRBV5-1	TRBJ2-7	-	-	14	TGCGCCAGCAGCTCCCCTGGGGCTTTCTACGAGCAGTACTTC	CASSSPGAFYEQYF
TRBV29-1	TRBJ2-7	TRBD2	-	12	TGCAGCGTTGCCAGCGGGAGTGCCGAGCAGTACTTC	CSVASGSAEQYF
TRBV18	TRBJ1-2	TRBD1	-	15	TGTGCCAGCTCACAGGGACAGCGAGCTAACTATGGCTACACCTTC	CASSQGQRANYGYTF
TRBV3-1/TRBV3-2	TRBJ1-6	-	-	14	TGTGCCAGCAGTGTTCTGGGAGTAGATTCACCCCTCCACTTT	CASSVLGVDSPLHF
TRBV23-1	TRBJ2-2	TRBD1	-	14	TGCGCCAGGCCTGGGACAGGGTGTGCCGGGGAGCTGTTTTTT	CARPGTGCAGELFF
TRBV11-1	TRBJ2-3	TRBD1	-	14	TGTGCCAGCAGCATTTACAGGGGAACCGATACGCAGTATTTT	CASSIYRGTDTQYF
TRBV28	TRBJ2-5	TRBD1	-	15	TGTGCCAGCACCTCACCGGGACAGGGTCAAGAGACCCAGTACTTC	CASTSPGQGQETQYF
TRBV5-4	TRBJ2-2	TRBD1	-	17	TGTGCCAGCAGCTTGGCCCCCACAGGGGGCGTGTCCGGGGAGCTGTTTTTT	CASSLAPTGGVSGELFF
TRBV19	TRBJ1-3	-	few	13	TGTGCCAGTAGTACTGGACAGGGAAACACCATATATTTT	CASSTGQGNTIYF
TRBV10-2	TRBJ2-3	TRBD2	-	18	TGCGCCAGCAGTGAGTCGGCGGGAGGTTACTCTCGCACAGATACGCAGTATTTT	CASSESAGGYSRTDTQYF
TRBV5-1	TRBJ2-7	-	-	13	TGCGCCAGCAGCCCTGGAGGCCCCTACGAGCAGTACTTC	CASSPGGPYEQYF
TRBV5-5	TRBJ1-1	-	-	14	TGTGCCAGCAGCTTATCGACACTGAACACTGAAGCTTTCTTT	CASSLSTLNTEAFF
TRBV12-3/TRBV12-4	TRBJ2-7	-	once	13	TGTGCCAGCAGTTTTGGGGGGACCTACGAGCAGTACTTC	CASSFGGTYEQYF
TRBV7-3	TRBJ2-6	TRBD1	-	16	TGTGCCAGCAGCTTGAGGACAGGGACTGGGGCCAACGTCCTGACTTTC	CASSLRTGTGANVLTF
TRBV7-9	TRBJ1-4	TRBD1	-	15	TGTGCCAGCAGCTTTGGACAGGATCCTAATGAAAAACTGTTTTTT	CASSFGQDPNEKLFF
TRBV4-3	TRBJ2-1	TRBD1	-	16	TGCGCCAGCAGCCCGACGACAGGGGCCTTAAACAATGAGCAGTTCTTC	CASSPTTGALNNEQFF
TRBV28	TRBJ1-1	-	-	13	TGTGCCAGCAGTTCAGCGACAGGAGTTGAAGCTTTCTTT	CASSSATGVEAFF
TRBV19	TRBJ2-7	-	-	16	TGTGCCAGTAGTATAGATGGGGCACTGCCTAAGTCCGAGCAGTACTTC	CASSIDGALPKSEQYF
TRBV30	TRBJ2-5	-	once	11	TGTGCCTGGAGGACAGAAGAGACCCAGTACTTC	CAWRTEETQYF
TRBV11-2	TRBJ2-3	-	-	15	TGTGCCAGCAGCCAATTGCGGCCCAGCACAGATACGCAGTATTTT	CASSQLRPSTDTQYF
TRBV18	TRBJ1-3	-	-	15	TGTGCCAGCTCGCCAACTAGCGGCGCCGGGGACACCATATATTTT	CASSPTSGAGDTIYF
TRBV2	TRBJ1-2	-	once	11	TGTGCCAGCAGTACCCAGGGAGGCTACACCTTC	CASSTQGGYTF
TRBV12-3/TRBV12-4	TRBJ1-4	-	-	10	TGTGCCAGCAATCAGGGGCAACTGTTTTTT	CASNQGQLFF
TRBV19	TRBJ2-1	-	-	12	TGTGCCAGTAGTATAGCTAGCCCAGAGCAGTTCTTC	CASSIASPEQFF
TRBV28	TRBJ2-2	-	-	15	TGTGCCAGCAGGGGGTCGGGATCCAACACCGGGGAGCTGTTTTTT	CASRGSGSNTGELFF
TRBV9	TRBJ2-3	-	-	16	TGTGCCAGCAGCCCCTTTGAAACTAAAAGAGCAGATACGCAGTATTTT	CASSPFETKRADTQYF
TRBV29-1	TRBJ2-3	-	-	14	TGCAGCGCTCTAGCGTTGTTGGCTACAGATACGCAGTATTTT	CSALALLATDTQYF
TRBV20-1	TRBJ2-3	-	-	10	TGCAGTGCTTTAATTGATACGCAGTATTTT	CSALIDTQYF
TRBV20-1	TRBJ2-5	-	-	14	TGCAGTGCTAGTATCTTCCAGGTCGGTGAGACCCAGTACTTC	CSASIFQVGETQYF
TRBV27	TRBJ2-7	-	-	15	TGTGCCAGCAGTCCTCGGACAGTTCTCTCCTACGAGCAGTACTTC	CASSPRTVLSYEQYF
TRBV7-2	TRBJ2-2	-	-	17	TGTGCCAGCAGCTCCCATCCGAGACTAATAAACACCGGGGAGCTGTTTTTT	CASSSHPRLINTGELFF
TRBV19	TRBJ1-1	-	-	13	TGTGCCAGCATTGGACACTTGAACACTGAAGCTTTCTTT	CASIGHLNTEAFF